This T cell receptor beta chain was obtained from a study of blood T cells in healthy people across ages (dated by TCRdb to between 2015 and 2017). In terms of the full investigation: In model experiments, template switching captured roughly one uniquely barcoded TCR beta cDNA molecule for every two T cells. Four age groups were formed from the donors: young (average approximately 16 years), middle-aged (around 37), aged (approximately 60) and long-lived (around 80). To avoid experimental bias, donors of different ages were distributed randomly across sequencing lanes. For two donors (one aged 18 to 29 and one aged 80 or older), the study analyzed two additional independent replicas of 1 million unique cDNA reads from the same blood draw. Age-related changes in TCR beta repertoire diversity were measured in the study by deep sequencing normalized with unique cDNA molecular identifiers. What the study reported, not specific to this receptor: The percentage of naive T cells measured by flow cytometry correlated strongly with observed TCR beta diversity. The long-lived group showed more naive CD4+ T cells, fewer expanded clones and increased TCR diversity than the aged group, suggesting age selection. Bulk unsorted PBMC profiling prevented conclusive comparison of naive and antigen-experienced compartments. Estimates of total diversity based on one million sequenced T cells were considered lower bounds and underestimates. Donor CMV infection status was unknown, potentially confounding age-related changes in expanded clonotypes. As age increased, observed TCR beta diversity per million T cells dropped in a roughly linear way, and a significant reduction was already evident by age 40.

CDR1 and CDR2, per the germline V gene, are ENHRY and SYGVKD. The CDR3, from cysteine to phenylalanine, totals 13 residues. Left in the record is the CDR3 DNA by itself, 39 bases read in frame from the first base. V has 6 bases trimmed and J has 7 bases trimmed; junction bases matching no gene number 4. The donors were roughly 39 Caucasian individuals from Russia, aged roughly 6 to 100 years, who were systemically healthy. Around 9.7 milliliters of peripheral blood were collected from each donor into EDTA-treated Vacutainer tubes. Ficoll-Paque density-gradient centrifugation was used to isolate PBMCs, with at least 7 million per sample. Total RNA, at least 5 micrograms per sample, was extracted from PBMCs with Trizol reagent. The percentages of naive CD45RAhigh/CD27high T cells were determined by flow cytometry on a PBMC aliquot from every donor. Receptors were amplified or captured by 5' RACE. The listed sequencing device is Illumina HiSeq 2500. A second PCR of 7 to 11 cycles was performed with a sample-barcoded 5' primer and a J-beta primer mix. Each TCR beta cDNA molecule received a unique molecular identifier from a template-switch 5' adaptor carrying 12 random nucleotides. At least 2.5 million CDR3-containing paired-end reads were obtained from each sample. The Mint cDNA synthesis kit, primed by a TRBC-specific oligonucleotide, was used to synthesize first-strand cDNA from all RNA. Following uracil-DNA glycosylase treatment, all cDNA underwent a first 18-cycle PCR with the universal primers M1SS and BC2_uni_R. In the original analysis: Each sample was normalized by randomly selecting 1 million high-quality reads, each carrying a distinct molecular identifier. Reads sharing molecular identifiers were discarded rather than binned into consensus sequences. CDR3 identification, clonotype clustering and error correction used MiTCR with a Q25 quality threshold and the strictest error-elimination algorithm. A nonparametric unseen species model with Euler transformation was used to estimate a lower bound on total TCR beta diversity. TCRdb trimmed public reads at Q25 via fastp, called clones via MiXCR and kept in-frame beta chains. Each entry is one CDR3 protein sequence, shown with its most common DNA and genes. The V and J calls reflect TCRdb's pipeline rather than the authors' work. This sample is represented by about 580,000 distinct CDR3 sequences; around half of them were singletons. The ten biggest clones cover approximately 23% of the sample.

As concerns this clonotype: Its antigen specificity is not known. Base quality data are lacking; no much larger clone is found one base away.

Recombination linked TRBV10-3 to TRBJ2-4; 9 bases in between match TRBD1. This TCR came from a man older than 75 in good health. The sequenced material came from blood. The DNA reads as follows: TGTGCCATCAGCTCGGACAGGGGTAACATTCAGTACTTC. Its protein reads: CAISSDRGNIQYF.